These T cell receptor beta chains were read from a single sample in a study of PD-1 blockade in classical Hodgkin lymphoma. The table came from immunoSEQ multiplex PCR; TCRdb's copy has only in-frame clones and leaves some out. The sample lists 90,000 to 110,000 clones; approximately 89% were seen once. Sequences were derived from peripheral blood mononuclear cells (PBMCs), sampled before the fourth cycle of nivolumab. The receptor source for this set is a human donor with classical Hodgkin lymphoma. CDR3s include the opening cysteine and the closing phenylalanine or tryptophan. A D gene is named only where the DNA matches it firmly. Size is omitted from some rows. Given values are once, few, many or a class for expanded clones.

TRBJ2-5 TRBV18 - - 14 TGTGCCAGCTCACCACAGGCCAAACAAGAGACCCAGTACTTC CASSPQAKQETQYF
TRBJ1-3 TRBV14 - - 14 TGTGCCAGCAGCCAAGTAGCCGTTACCCCCGCGATATATTTT CASSQVAVTPAIYF
TRBJ1-2 TRBV5-6 - - 13 TGTGCCAGCAGCTCCAGGAACAGCTATGGCTACACCTTC CASSSRNSYGYTF
TRBJ2-7 TRBV7-2 - - 16 TGTGCCAGCAGCCTTGGGGCAGGGGCGATTATCTACGAGCAGTACTTC CASSLGAGAIIYEQYF
TRBJ1-5 TRBV19 - - 18 TGTGCCAGTAATCGGAAGGTCGGTAATGAGCTCCGCAATCAGCCCCAGCATTTT CASNRKVGNELRNQPQHF
TRBJ2-7 TRBV6-5 few TRBD1 13 TGTGCCAGCAGGGCCAGGGGGATAGACGAGCAGTACTTC CASRARGIDEQYF
TRBJ2-7 TRBV4-3 - TRBD2 14 TGCGCCAGCAGCCAAGTAGCGGGGTTCTACGAGCAGTACTTC CASSQVAGFYEQYF
TRBJ1-2 TRBV6-1 - - 15 TGTGCCAGCAGTGAAGACGGTAGACAGAACTATGGCTACACCTTC CASSEDGRQNYGYTF
TRBJ1-2 TRBV19 - TRBD1 13 TGTGCCGTCCCGGACAGGGGTAACTATGGCTACACCTTC CAVPDRGNYGYTF
TRBJ1-4 TRBV18 - - 15 TGTGCCAGCTCACCTTCCCCCCAGGCTGGGGAAAAACTGTTTTTT CASSPSPQAGEKLFF
TRBJ1-1 TRBV6-6 - - 15 TGTGCCAGCAGTTACTCGGACACGGGGGGCACTGAAGCTTTCTTT CASSYSDTGGTEAFF
TRBJ2-1 TRBV5-1 once TRBD2 15 TGCGCCAGCTCGTCGGGGACTAGCGGGAAGAATGAGCAGTTCTTC CASSSGTSGKNEQFF
TRBJ2-2 TRBV5-1 - - 16 TGCGCCAGCAGCTTGGTGGCTAGCAGGAACACCGGGGAGCTGTTTTTT CASSLVASRNTGELFF
TRBJ2-1 TRBV5-4 - TRBD2 17 TGTGCCAGCAACCGCGGGACTAGCGGGAGCTCCTACAATGAGCAGTTCTTC CASNRGTSGSSYNEQFF
TRBJ2-7 TRBV19 - - 15 TGTGCCAGTAGCCTGATTGGGGGTAGCTCCTACGAGCAGTACTTC CASSLIGGSSYEQYF
TRBJ1-1 TRBV28 - - 13 TGTGCCATCATGGGCCACCGGAACACTGAAGCTTTCTTT CAIMGHRNTEAFF
TRBJ2-5 TRBV7-9 - - 14 TGTGCCAGCAGTCCGAAGTTGTACCAAGAGACCCAGTACTTC CASSPKLYQETQYF
TRBJ1-2 TRBV6-5 - - 13 TGTGCCAGCAGTTACTCGGCAGACTATGGCTACACCTTC CASSYSADYGYTF
TRBJ1-1 TRBV4-1 - - 11 TGCGCCAGCAGCCAAGGTACTGAAGCTTTCTTT CASSQGTEAFF
TRBJ2-2 TRBV19 - TRBD1 16 TGTGCCAGTAGTATATGGACAGGGACGAACACCGGGGAGCTGTTTTTT CASSIWTGTNTGELFF
TRBJ1-2 TRBV28 - TRBD1 15 TGTGCCAGCAGTCGTCCCGGGACAGCAAACTATGGCTACACCTTC CASSRPGTANYGYTF
TRBJ1-2 TRBV5-5 - - 14 TGTGCCAGCAGCTTGGCCCCAGGGGAATATGGCTACACCTTC CASSLAPGEYGYTF
TRBJ2-1 TRBV20-1 - - 11 TGCAGTGCTTTGTACTGGGATGAGCAGTTCTTC CSALYWDEQFF
TRBJ2-3 TRBV5-4 - TRBD2 15 TGTGCCAGCAGCTTGGATGGGGCGGGAGTAGATACGCAGTATTTT CASSLDGAGVDTQYF
TRBJ2-7 TRBV6-1 - - 13 TGTGCCAGCAGGGACCCCAGCTCCTACGAGCAGTACTTC CASRDPSSYEQYF
TRBJ2-7 TRBV6-5 - - 13 TGTGCCAGCAGTTACAGGGATCCCTACGAGCAGTACTTC CASSYRDPYEQYF
TRBJ2-1 TRBV4-3 - TRBD2 18 TGCGCCAGCAGCCAAGAGGCTAGCGGGAGGGCCTACTACAATGAGCAGTTCTTC CASSQEASGRAYYNEQFF
TRBJ2-5 TRBV18 - TRBD2 17 TGTGCCAGCTCACCGAGGGGGACTAGCGGGATATCGGAGACCCAGTACTTC CASSPRGTSGISETQYF
TRBJ1-1 TRBV4-3 - - 12 TGCGCCAGCAGCCAAGTAGGGACTGAAGCTTTCTTT CASSQVGTEAFF
TRBJ1-2 TRBV28 - - 13 TGTGCCAGCAGTTTAGGAATGATTTATGGCTACACCTTC CASSLGMIYGYTF
TRBJ2-6 TRBV19 - - 16 TGTGCCAGTAGTATAGCACGAGGGGCTGGGGCCAACGTCCTGACTTTC CASSIARGAGANVLTF
TRBJ2-1 TRBV9 - - 13 TGTGCCAGCAGCGTAGGAGCGTTCAATGAGCAGTTCTTC CASSVGAFNEQFF
TRBJ2-7 TRBV7-8 - TRBD2 14 TGTGCCAGCAGCTTGTGGGACTACTCCTACGAGCAGTACTTC CASSLWDYSYEQYF
TRBJ1-5 TRBV28 - - 18 TGTGCCAGCGGAGGGACACTAAACCTGCCTTATAGCAATCAGCCCCAGCATTTT CASGGTLNLPYSNQPQHF
TRBJ2-1 TRBV5-6 - TRBD1 14 TGTGCCAGCAGCTATTGGACAGGATACAATGAGCAGTTCTTC CASSYWTGYNEQFF
TRBJ2-1 TRBV6-6 - - 14 TGTGCCAGCAGTAATCCCGGGACAAACAATGAGCAGTTCTTC CASSNPGTNNEQFF
TRBJ2-7 TRBV4-1 - TRBD1 17 TGCGCCAGCAGCCAAGAAGCCAGACAGGGCAGGCCCTACGAGCAGTACTTC CASSQEARQGRPYEQYF
TRBJ1-4 TRBV28 - - 15 TGTGCCAGCAGTTTTAGTGGCGGGGGGAATGAAAAACTGTTTTTT CASSFSGGGNEKLFF
TRBJ2-7 TRBV27 - - 13 TGTGCCAGTAGTTGGCGGGTGGGCTACGAGCAGTACTTC CASSWRVGYEQYF